This T cell receptor (beta chain) is drawn from a study of blood T cell repertoires in COVID-19. On this clone itself: This CDR3 is also generated by other DNA sequences in the sample.

V dropped 7 bases and J dropped 2; count of bases not matched to a gene: 5. This CDR3 contains 14 residues. Germline-derived CDR1 and CDR2 are LNHDA and SQIVND (reference sequence). TCRdb keeps only in-frame clones here, not all; method: immunoSEQ multiplex PCR. In the table there are some 700,000 clones, over 80% of which are singletons. The TCR comes from a woman between 18 and 29 years old with acute or convalescent COVID-19. V and J are TRBV19 and TRBJ2-7, with 10 positions matching TRBD1. Sequencing input: peripheral blood. DNA of the CDR3: TGTGCCAGTACCCCCGGGACAGGGGCCTACGAGCAGTACTTC. Translated, it gives CASTPGTGAYEQYF.